One sample yielded the 7 T cell receptor beta chains listed below, sequenced in a study of cytomegalovirus exposure and HLA in healthy donors. A multiplex PCR was run with 60 Vbeta primers and 13 Jbeta primers. Sequencing was performed with immunoSEQ multiplex PCR; in TCRdb, only in-frame clones are kept and a portion is missing. The sample lists fewer than 90,000 clones; approximately 79% were seen once. Sample: PBMCs. The receptors come from a female donor in good health and CMV-seronegative.

The rearrangement joins TRBV9 to TRBJ2-7; TRBD2 agrees at 12 bases. The CDR3 contains 16 residues. Unmatched junction bases numbered 7, after V lost 3 bases and J lost 3 bases. The germline gives CDR1 SGDLS, CDR2 YYNGEE. The CDR3 nucleotides read TGTGCCAGCAGCGCCAGACTAGCGGGAGTTCTCTACGAGCAGTACTTC. Protein sequence: CASSARLAGVLYEQYF.

V is TRBV7-8 and J is TRBJ2-1; perhaps TRBD1 as D (6 bases). The V and J ends lost 3 bases and 4 bases respectively, with 13 bases between them. CDR1 is SGHVS and CDR2 is FQNEAQ in the germline V gene. The CDR3 has 15 amino acids. CDR3 sequence: CASSLVLTGYNEQFF. DNA for the CDR3: TGTGCCAGCAGCTTGGTCTTAACAGGGTACAATGAGCAGTTCTTC.

A single count supports this clone. The rearrangement joins TRBV7-9 to TRBJ2-5; D might be TRBD2 (5 bases). The length of the CDR3 is 15 residues. V was cut by 1 base and J by 4 bases, with 13 bases left in between. Germline V lookup: CDR1 SEHNR, CDR2 FQNEAQ (reference sequence). The CDR3 DNA reads TGTGCCAGCAGCTTAGTTGATCTGGCGGGAGAGACCCAGTACTTC. Translating it yields CASSLVDLAGETQYF.

The CDR3 DNA reads as TGTGCCAGCAGCCCTACGCCTTCTAGCACAGATACGCAGTATTTT. This translates into CASSPTPSSTDTQYF. The J gene is TRBJ2-3, the V gene TRBV5-4; D is ambiguous. The germline CDR1 and CDR2 sequences are SGHNT and YYREEE (reference sequence). V gave up 4 bases and J gave up 0 bases, with 12 bases separating them. The CDR3 is 15 amino acids.

The rearrangement uses TRBV7-9 and TRBJ2-7, with 14 positions matching TRBD2. The CDR3 length is 15 residues. V dropped 5 bases and J dropped 6; count of bases not matched to a gene: 6. The V gene's germline CDR1 is SEHNR and CDR2 FQNEAQ (reference sequence). The CDR3 DNA reads as TGTGCCAGCAGCGACGGACTAGCGGGAGGTTCCGAGCAGTACTTC. This encodes CASSDGLAGGSEQYF.

The chain uses TRBV4-2 and TRBJ2-7; D perhaps matches TRBD2 (7 bases). The CDR3 extends over 16 amino acids. The V end was cut by 4 bases, the J end by 5 bases, with 21 bases between. CDR1 LGHNA and CDR2 YNFKEQ come from the germline V gene. The CDR3 reads CASSRGGAGARDEQYF. CDR3 coding DNA: TGTGCCAGCAGCCGTGGTGGCGCGGGGGCAAGGGACGAGCAGTACTTC.

In its sample, this clone was seen many times. V usage is TRBV6-1 and J usage is TRBJ2-7; 13 bases match TRBD2. Germline V gene sequence: CDR1 MNHNS, CDR2 SASEGT. The CDR3 is 15 amino acids. V was clipped by 6 bases and J by 3 bases; unmatched bases: 5. The chain's CDR3 is CASSQGLAGSYEQYF. The DNA for the CDR3 is TGTGCCAGCAGCCAGGGACTAGCGGGGAGCTACGAGCAGTACTTC.